The present TCR beta chain was sequenced within a study of T cells expressing NK-cell markers. As for the study in general: With respect to HCMV, seven of the eight sequenced donors were seropositive, and one was seronegative.

After re-calling the 5' RACE reads, TCRdb lists one entry per CDR3 protein, DNA absent. Its table records approximately 550,000 distinct CDR3 sequences. From germline, CDR1 is KGHSH and CDR2 LQKENI. This CDR3 contains 14 residues. V gene TRBV18 combines with J gene TRBJ2-1; lacking DNA, the TRBD1 call made by TCRdb goes unchecked. This sequence originates from a man aged 18-30 years in good health. Sequenced sample: blood T cells: a sorted CD56 or NKG2C T cell subset, CD4+ or CD8+ T cells, or bulk PBMC T cells (not recorded which). The CDR3 region is CASSGGDRPDEQFF.